Below, 5 T cell receptor beta chains from the same sample are listed, as sequenced in a study of shared T cell receptors in the human thymus. The repertoire was sequenced with immunoSEQ multiplex PCR; TCRdb's copy has only in-frame clones and lacks some. This table holds hundreds of thousands of clones, around 87% found once. These sequences were also reported in another study, on human thymus T cells.

The sequencing input was thymocytes. These receptor sequences come from a boy less than two years old with a congenital heart defect.

The chain uses TRBV28 and TRBJ2-7; D is possibly TRBD2 (6 bases). V was pared by 11 bases and J by 4 bases, with 12 bases between. This CDR3 comprises 11 residues. The germline V gene encodes CDR1 MDHEN and CDR2 SYDVKM. The CDR3 sequence: CASGGAYEQYF. In DNA form, the CDR3 reads TGTGCCTCCGGAGGGGCTTACGAGCAGTACTTC.

The chain carries TRBV5-4 and TRBJ1-4, with a possible D match to TRBD1 (6 bases). V was clipped by 4 bases and J by 6 bases, with 13 bases between them. This CDR3 region has 14 residues. Looked up from germline, CDR1 is SGHNT and CDR2 is YYREEE (reference sequence). The CDR3 here is CASSIQGRDEKLFF. In DNA, the CDR3 is TGTGCCAGCAGCATTCAGGGGAGGGATGAAAAACTGTTTTTT.

The chain uses TRBV28 and TRBJ2-3; tentative D call: TRBD2 (6 bases). Trimming stripped 4 bases from V and 1 base from J, with 15 bases between. In germline, CDR1 is MDHEN, CDR2 SYDVKM. This CDR3 spans 16 amino acids. The CDR3 loop is CASSSHSGAGTDTQYF. The DNA of the CDR3 is TGTGCCAGCAGTTCCCATAGCGGAGCGGGCACAGATACGCAGTATTTT.

The chain couples TRBV11-2 to TRBJ2-3; 9 positions agree with TRBD2. This CDR3 is built from 16 residues. V shed 1 base and J 4 bases; nucleotides not matched to a gene: 6. Germline V gene data show CDR1 as SGHAT and CDR2 as FQNNGV. The CDR3 coding sequence is TGTGCCAGCAGCTTAGCAGGGACTAGCTTACCAGATACGCAGTATTTT. This gives the protein CASSLAGTSLPDTQYF.

J is TRBJ2-3 and V is TRBV25-1, with D perhaps TRBD1 (6 bases). Germline V gene sequence: CDR1 MGHDK, CDR2 SYGVNS. V lost 5 bases, J lost 3 bases, and 9 bases lay in between. The CDR3 runs 13 residues. In DNA form, the CDR3 reads TGTGCCAGCAGTCCACAGGGTACAGATACGCAGTATTTT. As protein: CASSPQGTDTQYF.